One and the same sample provided the 32 T cell receptor beta chains below, sequenced in a study of T cell responses to AZD1222 COVID-19 vaccine. The method was immunoSEQ multiplex PCR; TCRdb's version includes in-frame clones alone and lacks a portion of them. The data contain some 150,000 clones, less than 95% of them singletons. Sequenced material: peripheral blood, taken on day 0 of AZD1222 vaccination. These receptor sequences come from an adult in good health.

This chain joins TRBV10-3 and TRBJ2-7; 16 nucleotides match TRBD2. The V and J ends lost 3 bases and 4 bases, in that order; junction bases with no gene match: 9. The length of the CDR3 is 18 residues. Germline loops: CDR1 ENHRY, CDR2 SYGVKD. The CDR3 loop reads CAISDYAGTSGRGYEQYV. Written as DNA, the CDR3 is TGTGCCATCAGTGACTACGCTGGGACTAGCGGGAGGGGGTACGAGCAGTACGTC.

This chain joins TRBV5-1 and TRBJ1-2; TRBD1 might be the D (6 bases). This CDR3 has 13 amino acids. Trimming pared 0 bases from V and 4 bases from J, leaving 7 bases between. Per the germline V gene, CDR1 is SGHRS and CDR2 is YFSETQ. The DNA for the CDR3 is TGCGCCAGCAGCTTGGCAGGGGTCTATGGCTACACCTTC. Amino acid sequence: CASSLAGVYGYTF.

This chain uses TRBV7-3 with TRBJ2-1; 8 positions match TRBD2. There are 12 residues in the CDR3. V shed 5 bases and J 11 bases; nucleotides not matched to a gene: 5. The germline CDR1 and CDR2 sequences are SGHTA and FQGTGA. CDR3 region: CASSDQRGKQFF. The CDR3 DNA reads TGTGCCAGCAGCGATCAGCGGGGGAAGCAGTTCTTC.

The gene calls are TRBV28 and TRBJ1-1; a possible D gene is TRBD1 (5 bases). Trimming removed 2 bases at V and 6 bases at J, with 19 bases between. CDR1 is MDHEN and CDR2 is SYDVKM in the germline V gene. The length of the CDR3 is 16 residues. The CDR3 bases are TGTGCCAGCAGTTTAGGTGGGGCCTCAGATGGGCCTGAAGCTTTCTTT. Translation: CASSLGGASDGPEAFF.

The J gene is TRBJ2-5, the V gene TRBV7-8; TRBD2 agrees at 10 bases. CDR1 is SGHVS and CDR2 is FQNEAQ in the germline V gene. CDR3 size: 14 residues. With V trimmed by 2 bases and J by 3 bases, 0 bases remained unmatched. The DNA for the CDR3 is TGTGCCAGCAGCTTACTAGCGGGGGAAGAGACCCAGTACTTC. Translated: CASSLLAGEETQYF.

CDR3 DNA sequence: TGTGCCATCAGTGGCTTGGCCTCTGGGGCCAACGTCCTGACTTTC. It is translated as CAISGLASGANVLTF. The chain combines TRBV10-3 with TRBJ2-6, with no clear D. The CDR3 loop spans 15 amino acids. V lost 4 bases and J 0 bases, leaving 7 bases between the germline ends. The germline V gene encodes CDR1 ENHRY and CDR2 SYGVKD.

The chain joins TRBV15 to TRBJ2-6; D might be TRBD2 (5 bases). The CDR3 consists of 19 residues. The ends were cut back, 0 bases at V and 4 bases at J, with 19 bases in the middle. Germline CDR1 and CDR2: LNHNV and YYDKDF (reference sequence). In nucleotides, the CDR3 is TGTGCCACCAGCAGAGATCCACGGACTTATCTACTCGGGGCCAACGTCCTGACTTTC. The encoded protein is CATSRDPRTYLLGANVLTF.

J is TRBJ2-2 and V is TRBV7-9; D is perhaps TRBD1 or TRBD2 (5 bases each). This CDR3 has 15 residues. The germline gives CDR1 SEHNR, CDR2 FQNEAQ (reference sequence). V was cut by 3 bases and J by 7 bases, with 15 bases left in between. The CDR3 DNA follows: TGTGCCAGCAGCTTCGACGGGACCCCGGACGGGGAGCTGTTTTTT. Translating gives CASSFDGTPDGELFF.

The chain combines TRBV28 with TRBJ2-3; possible D gene TRBD2, 5 bases. V gave up 8 bases and J gave up 3 bases, with 15 bases separating them. This CDR3 is built from 14 residues. Germline assignment: CDR1 MDHEN and CDR2 SYDVKM. CDR3 residues: CASSLLLGTDTQYF. CDR3 nucleotide sequence: TGTGCCAGCTCTCTCCTACTAGGGACAGATACGCAGTATTTT.

The chain uses TRBV6-5 and TRBJ1-4; the D gene is possibly TRBD1 (5 bases). The V end was cut by 0 bases, the J end by 4 bases, with 9 bases between. CDR1 and CDR2 (germline): MNHEY, SVGAGI. The CDR3 covers 15 residues. The DNA of the CDR3 is TGTGCCAGCAGTTACTCTCCAGGGATTAATGAAAAACTGTTTTTT. Translated: CASSYSPGINEKLFF.

This rearrangement joins TRBV19 to TRBJ2-2; D is undetermined. Deletions cut 9 bases from V and 1 base from J, with 9 bases between. Germline V gene sequence: CDR1 LNHDA, CDR2 SQIVND (reference sequence). This CDR3 is 13 amino acids long. CDR3 loop: CASTSLNTGELFF. In DNA form, the CDR3 reads TGTGCCAGCACCAGCCTGAACACCGGGGAGCTGTTTTTT.

The chain employs TRBV9 and TRBJ1-2; D remains ambiguous. CDR3 length equals 16 residues. Looked up from germline, CDR1 is SGDLS and CDR2 is YYNGEE. V lost 0 bases and J 0 bases, leaving 12 bases between the germline ends. CDR3 loop: CASSVDSASTNYGYTF. CDR3 nucleotide sequence: TGTGCCAGCAGCGTAGATAGCGCGAGCACTAACTATGGCTACACCTTC. Full variable domain (missing parts from reference TRBV9 and TRBJ1-2): DSGVTQTPKHLITATGQRVTLRCSPRSGDLSVYWYQQSLDQGLQFLIQYYNGEERAKGNILERFSAQQFPDLHSELNLSSLELGDSALYFCASSVDSASTNYGYTFGSGTRLTVV.

This clone came up once. The chain is built from TRBV5-4 and TRBJ2-5; possible D gene TRBD2, 5 bases. The CDR3 covers 14 residues. Between the trimmed V and J ends, which lost 1 base and 0 bases, there was a span of 7 bases. Per the germline V gene, CDR1 is SGHNT and CDR2 is YYREEE (reference sequence). The CDR3 nucleotides read TGTGCCAGCAGCTTGCCGGGAAACCAAGAGACCCAGTACTTC. Protein: CASSLPGNQETQYF.

The chain recombines TRBV5-4 with TRBJ1-3; 7 nucleotides line up with TRBD1. This CDR3 has 15 residues. V lost 1 base and J lost 4; bases outside the gene matches: 5. Germline V gene sequence: CDR1 SGHNT, CDR2 YYREEE (reference sequence). The CDR3 region has the DNA TGTGCCAGCAGCTTGAAGGGGGCAGGAGGAAACACCATATATTTT. This gives the protein CASSLKGAGGNTIYF.

This rearrangement joins TRBV2 to TRBJ1-6; D unresolved. Germline assignment: CDR1 SNHLY and CDR2 FYNNEI. The CDR3 extends over 14 amino acids. V shed 1 base and J shed 10 bases, with 11 bases lying between them. The CDR3: CASSEGVGYSPLHF. CDR3 sequence (DNA): TGTGCCAGCAGTGAAGGGGTCGGATACTCACCCCTCCACTTT.

The V gene is TRBV18, the J gene TRBJ2-1; D is possibly TRBD2 (5 bases). The germline V gene encodes CDR1 KGHSH and CDR2 LQKENI. This CDR3 has 18 amino acids. Trimming cost V 5 bases and J 4 bases, with 24 bases left between them. CDR3 protein: CASSSGEKSERAYNEQFF. The CDR3 DNA reads as TGTGCCAGCTCATCCGGCGAGAAAAGCGAGAGGGCTTACAATGAGCAGTTCTTC.

The chain links TRBV7-9 to TRBJ1-3; D remains ambiguous. Trimming took off 5 bases at V and 6 bases at J, with 8 bases between the two ends. Per germline, CDR1 SEHNR and CDR2 FQNEAQ (reference sequence). The CDR3 runs 12 residues. Written as DNA, the CDR3 is TGTGCCAGCAGCCTAACTCAAAACACCATATATTTT. Translated, it gives CASSLTQNTIYF.

The chain uses TRBV19 and TRBJ2-6; possibly TRBD1 for D (6 bases). The V gene's germline CDR1 is LNHDA and CDR2 SQIVND (reference sequence). The CDR3 length is 16 residues. V gave up 3 bases and J gave up 3 bases, with 12 bases separating them. CDR3 sequence: CASSIAQGFGANVLTF. The CDR3 DNA reads TGTGCCAGTAGTATTGCACAGGGTTTTGGGGCCAACGTCCTGACTTTC.

V and J are TRBV27 and TRBJ2-5, with 7 bases identical to TRBD2. Germline CDR1 is MNHEY and CDR2 is SMNVEV (reference sequence). The length of the CDR3 is 15 residues. The V and J ends lost 7 bases and 1 base, in that order; junction bases with no gene match: 9. CDR3 DNA: TGTGCCAGCAAAAGTACCGGGACTATCCAAGAGACCCAGTACTTC. It translates to CASKSTGTIQETQYF.

For the CDR3, the DNA is TGTGCCAGTAGGCCGGCAGGGGGCGATGAGCAGTTCTTC. This encodes CASRPAGGDEQFF. J is TRBJ2-1 and V is TRBV19, with 8 bases matching TRBD1. V shed 6 bases and J 8 bases; nucleotides not matched to a gene: 6. Germline V lookup: CDR1 LNHDA, CDR2 SQIVND (reference sequence). The CDR3 loop spans 13 amino acids.

The chain employs TRBV7-2 and TRBJ1-1; D is uncertain. Germline V gives CDR1 SGHTA, CDR2 FQGNSA. This CDR3 region has 13 residues. V gave up 3 bases and J gave up 1 base, with 6 bases separating them. CDR3 sequence reads: CASSFSRNTEAFF. The CDR3 nucleotides read TGTGCCAGCAGCTTCAGCAGGAACACTGAAGCTTTCTTT.

This rearrangement joins TRBV10-2 to TRBJ1-5, with a weak D call TRBD1 (5 bases). Germline CDR1 reads WSHSY; CDR2 reads SAAADI. This CDR3 has 14 amino acids. V was trimmed by 4 bases and J by 7 bases, leaving 14 bases between them. CDR3 residues: CASSVGREEQPQHF. The CDR3, as DNA: TGCGCCAGCAGTGTGGGCAGGGAAGAGCAGCCCCAGCATTTT.

This chain connects TRBV7-2 to TRBJ2-2, with D possibly called TRBD1 or TRBD2 (5 bases each). Germline V gene lookup returns CDR1 SGHTA and CDR2 FQGNSA. Trimming removed 5 bases from V and 3 bases from J, with 16 bases in between. The CDR3 is 16 amino acids. For the CDR3, the DNA is TGTGCCAGCAGCAACCCTAGTGGGACCGACACCGGGGAGCTGTTTTTT. Amino acids: CASSNPSGTDTGELFF.

The V and J genes are TRBV7-2 and TRBJ2-2, with TRBD2 matching over 10 bases. V was clipped by 5 bases and J by 3 bases; unmatched bases: 6. This CDR3 comprises 16 residues. Germline V gene data show CDR1 as SGHTA and CDR2 as FQGNSA. The CDR3 here is CASSPSGRIYTGELFF. As DNA, the CDR3 is TGTGCCAGCAGCCCTAGCGGGAGAATTTACACCGGGGAGCTGTTTTTT.

This chain connects TRBV18 to TRBJ2-1; D remains ambiguous. The ends were cut back, 2 bases at V and 3 bases at J, with 14 bases in the middle. CDR3 size: 16 residues. From germline, CDR1 is KGHSH and CDR2 LQKENI. In nucleotides, the CDR3 is TGTGCCAGCTCACCATCTGACTCGAGGAACTACAATGAGCAGTTCTTC. Its translation: CASSPSDSRNYNEQFF.

The chain employs TRBV5-6 and TRBJ2-4, with D perhaps TRBD2 (6 bases). The CDR3 is made up of 15 amino acids. V lost 5 bases, J lost 3 bases, and 15 bases lay in between. In germline, CDR1 is SGHDT, CDR2 YYEEEE. The DNA for the CDR3 is TGTGCCAGCAGGCGATACGGAGGGGACAAAAACATTCAGTACTTC. It yields the protein CASRRYGGDKNIQYF.

This clone was seen just once. The chain carries TRBV6-6 and TRBJ2-3, with D hard to call. The CDR3 has 16 amino acids. V shed 0 bases and J shed 0 bases, with 10 bases lying between them. The V gene's germline CDR1 is MNHNY and CDR2 SVGAGI (reference sequence). CDR3 coding DNA: TGTGCCAGCAGTTACTCTAAGCAGCCTAGCACAGATACGCAGTATTTT. Amino acids: CASSYSKQPSTDTQYF.

The chain employs TRBV7-9 and TRBJ1-2; no clear D. Trimming took 4 bases from V and 7 from J, leaving 10 bases between them. CDR1 SEHNR and CDR2 FQNEAQ come from the germline V gene (reference sequence). The CDR3 is made up of 12 amino acids. CDR3 loop: CASSSRPGGYTF. As DNA, the CDR3 is TGTGCCAGCAGCTCCCGCCCCGGTGGCTACACCTTC.

The V gene is TRBV9, the J gene TRBJ1-2; D unclear. The CDR3 runs to 14 residues. The germline V gene encodes CDR1 SGDLS and CDR2 YYNGEE. The V and J ends lost 0 bases and 4 bases respectively, with 10 bases between them. CDR3 loop: CASSVGYGPYGYTF. In DNA form, the CDR3 reads TGTGCCAGCAGCGTAGGGTACGGGCCCTATGGCTACACCTTC.

The rearrangement joins TRBV6-6 to TRBJ1-2, with D possibly matching TRBD1 (5 bases). This CDR3 has 17 amino acids. The germline V gene encodes CDR1 MNHNY and CDR2 SVGAGI (reference sequence). Trimming shortened V by 5 bases and J by 5 bases, and 24 bases separated the two germline ends. The CDR3, as DNA: TGTGCCAGCAGTCGCCACTCCGGGGGGGGAGAGAAATATGGCTACACCTTC. This codes for CASSRHSGGGEKYGYTF.

This chain uses TRBV10-2 with TRBJ1-2; no firm D call. The germline V gene encodes CDR1 WSHSY and CDR2 SAAADI. Trimming left V 3 bases short and J 8 bases short, with 16 bases between. CDR3 size: 14 residues. The CDR3 reads CASSDAAGSLGYTF. Written as DNA, the CDR3 is TGCGCCAGCAGTGATGCGGCAGGATCCTTGGGCTACACCTTC.

The chain employs TRBV5-5 and TRBJ2-3, with D possibly being TRBD1 (6 bases). Looked up from germline, CDR1 is SGHKS and CDR2 is YYEKEE (reference sequence). Trimming took off 0 bases at V and 4 bases at J, with 21 bases between the two ends. This CDR3 region has 18 residues. The CDR3 spells CASSLANWDTGSSDTQYF. In DNA, the CDR3 is TGTGCCAGCAGCTTGGCCAATTGGGATACAGGGTCCTCAGATACGCAGTATTTT.